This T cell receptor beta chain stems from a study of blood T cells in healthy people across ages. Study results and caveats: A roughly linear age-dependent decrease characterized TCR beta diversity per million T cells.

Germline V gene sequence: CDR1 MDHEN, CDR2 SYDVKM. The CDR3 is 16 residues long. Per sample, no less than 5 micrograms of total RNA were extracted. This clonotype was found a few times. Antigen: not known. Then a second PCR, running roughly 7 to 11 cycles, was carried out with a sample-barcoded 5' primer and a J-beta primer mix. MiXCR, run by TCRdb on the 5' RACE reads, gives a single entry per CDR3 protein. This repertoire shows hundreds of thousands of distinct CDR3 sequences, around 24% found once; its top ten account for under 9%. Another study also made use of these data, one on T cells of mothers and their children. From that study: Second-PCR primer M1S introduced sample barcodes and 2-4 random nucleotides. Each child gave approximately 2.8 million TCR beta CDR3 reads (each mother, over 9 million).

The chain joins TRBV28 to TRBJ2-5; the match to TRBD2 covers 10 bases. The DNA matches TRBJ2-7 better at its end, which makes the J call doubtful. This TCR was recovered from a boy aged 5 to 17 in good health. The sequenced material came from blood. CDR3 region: CASSLRSGGLSYEQYF. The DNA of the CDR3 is TGTGCCAGCAGTCTCCGTAGCGGGGGGCTCTCCTACGAGCAGTACTTC.